This TCR beta chain was identified during a study of T cells in Graves' hyperthyroidism and ophthalmopathy. Whole-study findings and limits: Ophthalmopathy prediction by the model preceded onset by a median approximately 5.9 months. In blood, most of the thyroid clonotypes expanded above 0.001 were also present.

RNA transcripts provided the source from which TCR beta CDR3 regions were amplified. With the HTBI primer set, the TCR CDR3 went through a first round of RT-PCR. TCRdb processed the multiplex PCR reads anew with MiXCR; each CDR3 protein has one entry. The sample carries a few hundred thousand distinct CDR3 sequences, 15% to 20% recorded once. There are many counts of this clonotype. The antigen remains undetermined. With 8 bases clipped from V and 3 bases from J, the junction kept 14 bases outside the gene matches. Germline assignment: CDR1 MDHEN and CDR2 SYDVKM. The CDR3 length is 16 residues. The rearrangement joins TRBV28 to TRBJ2-7; TRBD1 agrees at 9 bases. The specimen was blood. This sequence was found in a woman aged 40-49 years with Graves' ophthalmopathy. The CDR3 DNA is TGTGCCAGCCGGCGGGAACAGGGGGCGATTGGCTACGAGCAGTACTTC. As protein: CASRREQGAIGYEQYF.